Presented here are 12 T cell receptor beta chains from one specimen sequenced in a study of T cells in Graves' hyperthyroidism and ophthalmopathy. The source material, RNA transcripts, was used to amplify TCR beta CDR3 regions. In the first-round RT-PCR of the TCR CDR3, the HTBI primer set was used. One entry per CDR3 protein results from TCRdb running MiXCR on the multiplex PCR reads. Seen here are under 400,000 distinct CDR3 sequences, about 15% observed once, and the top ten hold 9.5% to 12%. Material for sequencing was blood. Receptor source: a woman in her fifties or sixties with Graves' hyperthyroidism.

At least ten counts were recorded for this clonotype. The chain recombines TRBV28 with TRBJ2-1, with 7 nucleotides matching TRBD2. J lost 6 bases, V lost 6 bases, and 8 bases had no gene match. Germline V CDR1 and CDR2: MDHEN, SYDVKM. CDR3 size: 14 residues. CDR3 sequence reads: CASRPPGLTNEQFF. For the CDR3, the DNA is TGTGCCAGCAGACCACCGGGACTAACCAATGAGCAGTTCTTC.

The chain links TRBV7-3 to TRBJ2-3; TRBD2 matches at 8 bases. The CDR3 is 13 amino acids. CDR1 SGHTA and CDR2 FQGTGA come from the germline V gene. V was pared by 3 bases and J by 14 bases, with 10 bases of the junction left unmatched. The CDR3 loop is CASSFSGTSGPYF. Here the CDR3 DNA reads TGTGCCAGCAGCTTTTCCGGGACTAGTGGGCCGTATTTT.

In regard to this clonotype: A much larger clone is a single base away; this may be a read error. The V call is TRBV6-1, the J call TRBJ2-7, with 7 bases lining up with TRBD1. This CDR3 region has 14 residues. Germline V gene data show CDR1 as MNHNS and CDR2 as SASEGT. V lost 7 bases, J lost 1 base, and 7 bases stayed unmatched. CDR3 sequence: CASNPQGLSYEQYF. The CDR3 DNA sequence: TGTGCCAGCAACCCACAGGGGCTTTCCTACGAGCAGTACTTC.

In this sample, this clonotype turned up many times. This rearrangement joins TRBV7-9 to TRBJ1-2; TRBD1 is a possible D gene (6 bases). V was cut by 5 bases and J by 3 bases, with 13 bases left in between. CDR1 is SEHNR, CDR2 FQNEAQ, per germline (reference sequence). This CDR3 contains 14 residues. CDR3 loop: CASSKTRQDYGYTF. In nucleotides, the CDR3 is TGTGCCAGCAGCAAAACGAGACAGGACTATGGCTACACCTTC.

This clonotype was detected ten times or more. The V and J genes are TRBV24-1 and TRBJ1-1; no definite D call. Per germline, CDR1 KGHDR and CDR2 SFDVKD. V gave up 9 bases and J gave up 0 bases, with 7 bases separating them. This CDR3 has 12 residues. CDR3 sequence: CATWTVNTEAFF. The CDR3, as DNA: TGTGCCACCTGGACCGTGAACACTGAAGCTTTCTTT.

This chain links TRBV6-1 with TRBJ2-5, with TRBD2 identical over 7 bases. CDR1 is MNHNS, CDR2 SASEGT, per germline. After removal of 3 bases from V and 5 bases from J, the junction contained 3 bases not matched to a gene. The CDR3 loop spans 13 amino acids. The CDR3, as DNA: TGTGCCAGCAGTGAGGGGGGGGGGGAGACCCAGTACTTC. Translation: CASSEGGGETQYF.

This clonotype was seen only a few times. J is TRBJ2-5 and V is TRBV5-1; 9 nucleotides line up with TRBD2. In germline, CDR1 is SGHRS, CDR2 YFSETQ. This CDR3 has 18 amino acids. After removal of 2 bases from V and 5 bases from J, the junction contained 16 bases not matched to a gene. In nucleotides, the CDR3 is TGCGCCAGCAGCTTCGGTCTAGCGGGATCCGTAGGAGTGGAGACCCAGTACTTC. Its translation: CASSFGLAGSVGVETQYF. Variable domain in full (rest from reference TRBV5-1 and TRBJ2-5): KAGVTQTPRYLIKTRGQQVTLSCSPISGHRSVSWYQQTPGQGLQFLFEYFSETQRNKGNFPGRFSGRQFSNSRSEMNVSTLELGDSALYLCASSFGLAGSVGVETQYFGPGTRLLVL.

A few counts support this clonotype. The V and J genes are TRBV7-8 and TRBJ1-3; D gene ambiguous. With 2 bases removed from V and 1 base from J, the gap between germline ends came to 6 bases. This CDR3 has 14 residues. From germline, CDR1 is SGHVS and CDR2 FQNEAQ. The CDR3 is CASSLTGSGNTIYF. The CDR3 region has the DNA TGTGCCAGCAGCTTAACCGGGTCTGGAAACACCATATATTTT.

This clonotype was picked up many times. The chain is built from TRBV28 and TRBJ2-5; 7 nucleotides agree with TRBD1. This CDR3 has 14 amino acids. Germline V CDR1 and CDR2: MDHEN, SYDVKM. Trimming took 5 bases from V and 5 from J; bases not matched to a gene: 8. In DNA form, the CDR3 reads TGTGCCAGCAGTATAAAACAGGGGTTGGAGACCCAGTACTTC. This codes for CASSIKQGLETQYF.

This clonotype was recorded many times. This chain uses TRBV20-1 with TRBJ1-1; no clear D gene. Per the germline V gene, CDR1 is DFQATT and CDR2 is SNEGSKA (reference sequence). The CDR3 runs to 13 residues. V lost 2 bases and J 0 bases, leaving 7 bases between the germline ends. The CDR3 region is CSARFAVNTEAFF. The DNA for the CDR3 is TGCAGTGCTAGATTTGCGGTGAACACTGAAGCTTTCTTT.

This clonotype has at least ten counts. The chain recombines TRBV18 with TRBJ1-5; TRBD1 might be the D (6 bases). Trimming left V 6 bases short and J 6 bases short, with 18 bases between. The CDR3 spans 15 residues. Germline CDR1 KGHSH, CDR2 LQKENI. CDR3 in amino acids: CASSPTGSATQPQHF. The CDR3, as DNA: TGTGCCAGCTCTCCGACAGGCTCGGCTACTCAGCCCCAGCATTTT.

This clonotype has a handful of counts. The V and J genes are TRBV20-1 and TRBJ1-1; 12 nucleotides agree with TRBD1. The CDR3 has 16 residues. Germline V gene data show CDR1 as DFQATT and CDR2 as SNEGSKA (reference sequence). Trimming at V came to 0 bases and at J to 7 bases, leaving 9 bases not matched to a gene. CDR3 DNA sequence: TGCAGTGCTAGAGATCCGGGACAGGGGGCTAGGAGTGAAGCTTTCTTT. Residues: CSARDPGQGARSEAFF.